This T cell receptor beta chain derives from a study of control samples from healthy donors and cancer patients. CDR3 length equals 17 residues. The germline V and J ends were trimmed by 4 bases and 0 bases, with 16 bases remaining between them. Looked up from germline, CDR1 is ENHRY and CDR2 is SYGVKD. TCRdb keeps only in-frame clones here, not all; method: immunoSEQ multiplex PCR. The table shows about 53,000 clones, with 87% occurring only once. This TCR was recovered from a man in his sixties with head and neck cancer. Sample: PBMCs. The genes are TRBV10-3 and TRBJ1-5; tentatively, D is TRBD1 (6 bases). The CDR3 sequence is CAISGGPFGDSNQPQHF. For the CDR3, the DNA is TGTGCCATCAGTGGGGGGCCTTTTGGGGATAGCAATCAGCCCCAGCATTTT.